These 25 T cell receptor beta chains were all obtained from the same sample, sequenced in a study of PD-1 blockade in mismatch repair-deficient tumors. This table comes from immunoSEQ multiplex PCR, and its TCRdb copy is limited to in-frame clones, with some not included. The table shows 90,000 to 130,000 clones, with around three quarters occurring only once. The starting material was peripheral blood, obtained approximately 60 weeks after starting pembrolizumab. The receptors originated from an adult with mismatch repair-deficient cancer.

The genes are TRBV5-1 and TRBJ2-7; 9 bases are a match to TRBD1. Trimming cost V 4 bases and J 2 bases; bases outside gene matches: 7. From germline, CDR1 is SGHRS and CDR2 YFSETQ. The CDR3 totals 15 residues. The CDR3 DNA is TGCGCCAGCAGCCCATGGACAGGGGATCCCTACGAGCAGTACTTC. The encoded protein is CASSPWTGDPYEQYF.

This clone was seen a single time. The chain links TRBV6-6 to TRBJ1-5; the D gene is possibly TRBD1 (6 bases). The CDR3 covers 13 residues. V was pared by 5 bases and J by 7 bases, with 12 bases between. CDR1 and CDR2 (germline): MNHNY, SVGAGI (reference sequence). The CDR3 loop is CASSLDRSQPQHF. As DNA, the CDR3 is TGTGCCAGCAGTCTGGACAGATCCCAGCCCCAGCATTTT.

This clone has only a few counts. At one end the junction does not follow the germline gene, possibly because of a read error. The CDR3 nucleotides read TGTGCTAGCAGCTTAGCGAGGGGACTAGGGTACGAGCAGTACTTC. Translating gives CASSLARGLGYEQYF. J is TRBJ2-7 and V is TRBV7-7, with 8 bases fitting TRBD2. Germline V lookup: CDR1 SSHAT, CDR2 FNYEAQ (reference sequence). This CDR3 has 15 amino acids.

The rearrangement links TRBV7-9 to TRBJ1-1; D might be TRBD1 (5 bases). Per germline, CDR1 SEHNR and CDR2 FQNEAQ (reference sequence). V was shortened by 4 bases and J by 5 bases, with 11 bases between the two germline ends. This CDR3 comprises 13 residues. The CDR3 DNA sequence: TGTGCCAGCAGCTCCCAGGGTGGGACTGAAGCTTTCTTT. Encoded protein: CASSSQGGTEAFF.

This chain connects TRBV2 to TRBJ2-5; 9 nucleotides match TRBD2. The CDR3 loop spans 14 amino acids. The V gene end was trimmed by 8 bases and the J gene end by 5 bases; junction bases not matched to a gene: 9. Germline assignment: CDR1 SNHLY and CDR2 FYNNEI. Here the CDR3 DNA reads TGTGCCAGCCTTCAGGTAGCGGGAGATGAGACCCAGTACTTC. It is translated as CASLQVAGDETQYF.

J is TRBJ2-7 and V is TRBV27; D gene ambiguous. The CDR3 is 14 amino acids. Deletions cut 6 bases from V and 3 bases from J, with 15 bases between. Germline CDR1 and CDR2: MNHEY and SMNVEV (reference sequence). The CDR3 spells CASRYSGDDYEQYF. In DNA, the CDR3 is TGTGCCAGCAGGTACTCGGGTGATGACTACGAGCAGTACTTC.

In regard to this clone: Other nucleotide sequences from this sample produce the same CDR3. The gene calls are TRBV5-1 and TRBJ2-3, with 13 bases that match TRBD2. The CDR3 has 15 residues. V was clipped by 2 bases and J by 4 bases; unmatched bases: 1. Germline lookup yields CDR1 SGHRS and CDR2 YFSETQ. The CDR3 DNA sequence: TGCGCCAGCAGCTTAGGACTAGCGGGAGCAGATACGCAGTATTTT. Its protein is CASSLGLAGADTQYF. Full variable domain (rest looked up from reference TRBV5-1 and TRBJ2-3): KAGVTQTPRYLIKTRGQQVTLSCSPISGHRSVSWYQQTPGQGLQFLFEYFSETQRNKGNFPGRFSGRQFSNSRSEMNVSTLELGDSALYLCASSLGLAGADTQYFGPGTRLTVL.

This clone was counted between two and nine times. The chain employs TRBV5-1 and TRBJ1-3; D remains ambiguous. Trimming pared 2 bases from V and 4 bases from J, leaving 10 bases between. Germline assignment: CDR1 SGHRS and CDR2 YFSETQ. There are 14 residues in the CDR3. This CDR3 is CASSFSTEGNTIYF. CDR3 coding DNA: TGCGCCAGCAGCTTTTCGACCGAAGGAAACACCATATATTTT.

In its sample, this clone was seen a few times. The V gene is TRBV10-3, the J gene TRBJ1-2, with D uncertain. The germline CDR1 and CDR2 sequences are ENHRY and SYGVKD. CDR3 length: 12 residues. Trimming shortened V by 6 bases and J by 8 bases, and 13 bases separated the two germline ends. In nucleotides, the CDR3 is TGTGCCATCAGCGACGACACGTGGGGCTACACCTTC. This gives the protein CAISDDTWGYTF.

This sequence joins TRBV5-8 and TRBJ2-7, with unresolved D. The CDR3 contains 14 residues. Germline V gene data show CDR1 as SGHTS and CDR2 as YDEGEE. The V end was cut by 0 bases, the J end by 5 bases, with 12 bases between. For the CDR3, the DNA is TGTGCCAGCAGCTTGGCTCGACCTTGGAACGAGCAGTACTTC. Protein: CASSLARPWNEQYF.

In this sample, this clone turned up many times. This chain joins TRBV27 and TRBJ2-1, with TRBD2 identical over 7 bases. After removal of 4 bases from V and 4 bases from J, the junction contained 10 bases not matched to a gene. The germline V gene has CDR1 MNHEY and CDR2 SMNVEV (reference sequence). The CDR3 length is 16 residues. Here the CDR3 reads CASSSRLAARYNEQFF. In nucleotides, the CDR3 is TGTGCCAGCAGTTCCCGACTAGCAGCCAGGTACAATGAGCAGTTCTTC.

V usage is TRBV5-1 and J usage is TRBJ2-3, with D perhaps TRBD2 (5 bases). The V end lost 0 bases, the J end lost 4 bases, and 12 bases lay between the germline ends. The CDR3 runs to 15 residues. In germline, CDR1 is SGHRS, CDR2 YFSETQ. The CDR3 coding sequence is TGCGCCAGCAGCTTGGAGTATCCCGGGGCAGATACGCAGTATTTT. The encoded protein is CASSLEYPGADTQYF. The variable domain in full, completed from reference TRBV5-1 and TRBJ2-3, reads KAGVTQTPRYLIKTRGQQVTLSCSPISGHRSVSWYQQTPGQGLQFLFEYFSETQRNKGNFPGRFSGRQFSNSRSEMNVSTLELGDSALYLCASSLEYPGADTQYFGPGTRLTVL.

This CDR3 reads CASSESLGGQGRGYTF. The CDR3 region has the DNA TGTGCCAGCAGTGAATCCCTAGGGGGACAGGGGCGAGGCTACACCTTC. This chain uses TRBV25-1 with TRBJ1-2; 10 bases agree with TRBD1. Germline assignment: CDR1 MGHDK and CDR2 SYGVNS. The V segment lost 1 base and the J segment 8 bases; nucleotides outside the gene matches: 10. The CDR3 totals 16 residues.

The rearrangement uses TRBV11-2 and TRBJ2-7; unclear D gene. CDR3 length equals 14 residues. Germline V gene sequence: CDR1 SGHAT, CDR2 FQNNGV. The V end was cut by 1 base, the J end by 0 bases, with 7 bases between. The CDR3 DNA sequence: TGTGCCAGCAGCTTAGGGGCAGTCTCCTACGAGCAGTACTTC. Amino acids: CASSLGAVSYEQYF.

CDR3 sequence reads: CASRLLPTPTYEQYF. The DNA for the CDR3 is TGTGCCAGCAGGCTTCTCCCAACACCGACCTACGAGCAGTACTTC. The V and J genes are TRBV2 and TRBJ2-7; D gene uncertain. Trimming took 6 bases from V and 2 from J, leaving 17 bases between them. The CDR3 is 15 residues long. CDR1 SNHLY and CDR2 FYNNEI come from the germline V gene.

This clone was found a few times. The CDR3 loop reads CASSPTQNTEAFF. The DNA of the CDR3 is TGTGCCAGTAGTCCGACACAGAACACTGAAGCTTTCTTT. The rearrangement uses TRBV19 and TRBJ1-1; the D is unclear. Germline loops: CDR1 LNHDA, CDR2 SQIVND (reference sequence). Trimming removed 5 bases from V and 1 base from J, with 8 bases in between. The CDR3 sequence is 13 residues long. The whole variable domain, filled in from reference TRBV19 and TRBJ1-1, reads DGGITQSPKYLFRKEGQNVTLSCEQNLNHDAMYWYRQDPGQGLRLIYYSQIVNDFQKGDIAEGYSVSREKKESFPLTVTSAQKNPTAFYLCASSPTQNTEAFFGQGTRLTVV.

The chain combines TRBV2 with TRBJ2-1, with a weak D call TRBD2 (7 bases). V was clipped by 6 bases and J by 7 bases, with 19 bases between them. The CDR3 length is 15 residues. CDR1 SNHLY and CDR2 FYNNEI come from the germline V gene. CDR3 coding DNA: TGTGCCAGCAGACCTTCGGGGGGCGCGAGGAATGAGCAGTTCTTC. Translated, it gives CASRPSGGARNEQFF.

The chain has TRBV29-1 and TRBJ2-5; 7 bases map to TRBD2. The CDR3 spans 16 residues. J lost 3 bases, V lost 6 bases, and 16 bases had no gene match. In germline, CDR1 is SQVTM, CDR2 ANQGSEA. Here the CDR3 DNA reads TGCAGCGTGGGGGGGGACTTTGCGGGTCGAGAAGAGACCCAGTACTTC. This sequence encodes CSVGGDFAGREETQYF.

This clone has a single count. The V call is TRBV10-1, the J call TRBJ2-2; 10 bases map to TRBD1. Germline loops: CDR1 WNHNN, CDR2 SYGVQD (reference sequence). This CDR3 spans 15 amino acids. The trim removed 7 bases at V and 3 bases at J, leaving 5 bases unmatched. The CDR3 bases are TGCGCCAGCACCAAGGACAGGGGGGACACCGGGGAGCTGTTTTTT. It encodes CASTKDRGDTGELFF.

This chain joins TRBV27 and TRBJ2-1; 14 bases map to TRBD2. Germline V CDR1 and CDR2: MNHEY, SMNVEV (reference sequence). The J segment lost 6 bases and the V segment lost 5 bases, leaving 9 bases of the junction unmatched. This CDR3 is 17 amino acids long. The CDR3 sequence is CASSLVLTSGGANEQFF. CDR3 nucleotides: TGTGCCAGCAGTCTAGTATTGACTAGCGGGGGGGCCAATGAGCAGTTCTTC.

This chain links TRBV29-1 with TRBJ2-6; D is possibly TRBD1 or TRBD2 (5 bases each). V lost 6 bases and J 2 bases, leaving 17 bases between the germline ends. The CDR3 runs to 16 residues. The germline V gene has CDR1 SQVTM and CDR2 ANQGSEA. The CDR3 sequence is CSVGDWGFAGANVLTF. Written as DNA, the CDR3 is TGCAGCGTGGGGGATTGGGGATTTGCTGGGGCCAACGTCCTGACTTTC.

The chain uses TRBV6-1 and TRBJ1-2; D perhaps matches TRBD1 (6 bases). Germline CDR1 is MNHNS and CDR2 is SASEGT. The CDR3 runs 11 residues. V was pared by 9 bases and J by 6 bases, with 11 bases between. The DNA for the CDR3 is TGTGCCAGTTCAACAGGGAATGGCTACACCTTC. Protein product: CASSTGNGYTF.

This chain connects TRBV6-1 to TRBJ1-1, with D hard to call. Germline values: CDR1 MNHNS, CDR2 SASEGT. Trimming cost V 3 bases and J 5 bases, with 16 bases left between them. The CDR3 spans 15 residues. The CDR3 DNA is TGTGCCAGCAGTGACCCGGGAGGCATTTTGACTGAAGCTTTCTTT. This gives the protein CASSDPGGILTEAFF.

J is TRBJ1-1 and V is TRBV7-3; D may be TRBD1 (6 bases). The germline gives CDR1 SGHTA, CDR2 FQGTGA. The CDR3 is made up of 16 amino acids. Trimming took 1 base from V and 0 from J, leaving 12 bases between them. CDR3 coding DNA: TGTGCCAGCAGCTTAAACGGGGGCCAACTGAACACTGAAGCTTTCTTT. Protein product: CASSLNGGQLNTEAFF.

The rearrangement joins TRBV9 to TRBJ2-2, with D tentatively TRBD1 (6 bases). Trimming pared 4 bases from V and 3 bases from J, leaving 10 bases between. CDR3 length: 14 amino acids. Germline V gives CDR1 SGDLS, CDR2 YYNGEE. CDR3 nucleotides: TGTGCCAGCAGCCCTTCAGGGGACACCGGGGAGCTGTTTTTT. It specifies CASSPSGDTGELFF.